This TCR beta chain originates from a study of blood T cell repertoires in COVID-19. Study in general: Sites across the United States, Italy and Spain contributed samples from acute and convalescent COVID-19. PBMCs, B-cell-depleted T cells, or T cells were the source of the cDNA or gDNA that made up the material.

Participants were aged roughly 18 to 89 years from approximately 23 US areas. Allocation to cohorts depended on clinical history reported by the participants. The V gene end was trimmed by 10 bases and the J gene end by 0 bases; junction bases not matched to a gene: 15. The CDR3 contains 18 residues. Germline V CDR1 and CDR2: SGHVS, FQNEAQ. Profiled with immunoSEQ multiplex PCR; TCRdb holds only in-frame clones, not every one. The repertoire holds about 400,000 clones, 70% to 90% seen once, with around 2% in the top ten. The TCR was taken from a woman aged 40 to 50 with acute COVID-19. The rearrangement uses TRBV7-8 and TRBJ2-6; 7 positions match TRBD1. Sequencing was performed on PBMCs or T cells enriched from blood (not recorded which). The CDR3 bases are TGTGCCACCAATAGAAGGGACAGTCAATTCTCTGGGGCCAACGTCCTGACTTTC. Amino acids: CATNRRDSQFSGANVLTF.